This T cell receptor beta chain was found in a study of radiation and T cells in renal cell carcinoma. Generated by immunoSEQ multiplex PCR, the TCRdb table keeps only in-frame clones and is missing some. This table has 110,000 to 150,000 clones, around four fifths appearing once. As for time point: baseline pretreatment blood. Treatment of the sample: 15 Gy SBRT to primary tumor, nephrectomy 4 weeks later. The V gene's germline CDR1 is SGHRS and CDR2 YFSETQ. V was trimmed by 4 bases and J by 1 base, leaving 14 bases between them. This CDR3 contains 15 residues. The genes are TRBV5-1 and TRBJ1-1; D ambiguous. The sample in question was blood, obtained from a patient whose treatment included radiotherapy and nephrectomy. The TCR originated in a woman aged 45-65 years with renal cell carcinoma. The CDR3 sequence is CASSTEGRENTEAFF. As DNA, the CDR3 is TGCGCCAGCAGCACCGAAGGACGGGAGAACACTGAAGCTTTCTTT.